This entry concerns a single TCR beta chain. This CDR3 region has 15 residues. The V segment lost 2 bases and the J segment 5 bases; nucleotides outside the gene matches: 4. CDR1 and CDR2 (germline): MNHNY, SVGAGI (reference sequence). The entry originates in a study of blood T cell repertoires in COVID-19. The repertoire was sequenced with immunoSEQ multiplex PCR; TCRdb's copy has only in-frame clones and lacks some. The repertoire holds 30,000 to 35,000 clones, approximately 83% seen once, with 3% to 4% in the top ten. The sequence was collected from a man aged 50 to 59 with acute or convalescent COVID-19. Sequencing input: peripheral blood. This chain links TRBV6-6 with TRBJ1-5, with 9 positions matching TRBD1. The CDR3 DNA reads as TGTGCCAGCAGTTACCAATGGGACAGGGATCAGCCCCAGCATTTT. This codes for CASSYQWDRDQPQHF.